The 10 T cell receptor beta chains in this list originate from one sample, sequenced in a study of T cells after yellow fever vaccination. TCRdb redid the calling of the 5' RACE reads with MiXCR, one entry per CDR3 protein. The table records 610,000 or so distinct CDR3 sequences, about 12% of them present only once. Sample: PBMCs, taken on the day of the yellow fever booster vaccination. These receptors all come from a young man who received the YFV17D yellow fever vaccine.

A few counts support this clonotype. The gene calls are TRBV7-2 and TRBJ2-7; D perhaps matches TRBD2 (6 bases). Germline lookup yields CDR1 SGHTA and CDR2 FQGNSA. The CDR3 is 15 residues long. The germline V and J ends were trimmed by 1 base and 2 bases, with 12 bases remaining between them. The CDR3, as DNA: TGTGCCAGCAGCTTAGAGGTAGCGGCGACCTACGAGCAGTACTTC. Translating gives CASSLEVAATYEQYF.

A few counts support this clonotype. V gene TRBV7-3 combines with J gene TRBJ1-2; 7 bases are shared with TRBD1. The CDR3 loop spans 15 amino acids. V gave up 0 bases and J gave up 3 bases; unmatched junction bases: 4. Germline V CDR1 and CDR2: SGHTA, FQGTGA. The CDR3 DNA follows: TGTGCCAGCAGCTTAACTCGGGACAGCGACTATGGCTACACCTTC. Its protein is CASSLTRDSDYGYTF.

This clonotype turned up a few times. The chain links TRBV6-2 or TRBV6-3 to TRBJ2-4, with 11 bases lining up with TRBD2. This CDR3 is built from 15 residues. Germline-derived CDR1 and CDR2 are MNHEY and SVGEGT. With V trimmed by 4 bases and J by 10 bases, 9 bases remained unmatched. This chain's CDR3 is CASSSLTSGAVIQYF. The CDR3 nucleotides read TGTGCCAGCAGTTCGTTGACTAGCGGGGCGGTGATTCAGTACTTC.

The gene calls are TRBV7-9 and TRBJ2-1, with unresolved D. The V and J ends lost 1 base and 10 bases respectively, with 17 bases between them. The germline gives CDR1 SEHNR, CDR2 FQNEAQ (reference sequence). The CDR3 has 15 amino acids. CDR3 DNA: TGTGCCAGCAGCTTAGTCCCCAGGCTTAGGGAAGAGCAGTTCTTC. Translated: CASSLVPRLREEQFF.

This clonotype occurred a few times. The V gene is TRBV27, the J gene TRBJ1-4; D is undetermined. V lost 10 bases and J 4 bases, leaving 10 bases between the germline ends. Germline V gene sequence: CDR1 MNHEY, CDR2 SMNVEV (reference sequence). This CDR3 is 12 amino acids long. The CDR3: CATKEGNEKLFF. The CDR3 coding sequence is TGTGCCACCAAAGAGGGTAATGAAAAACTGTTTTTT. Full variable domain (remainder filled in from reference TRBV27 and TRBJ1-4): EAQVTQNPRYLITVTGKKLTVTCSQNMNHEYMSWYRQDPGLGLRQIYYSMNVEVTDKGDVPEGYKVSRKEKRNFPLILESPSPNQTSLYFCATKEGNEKLFFGSGTQLSVL.

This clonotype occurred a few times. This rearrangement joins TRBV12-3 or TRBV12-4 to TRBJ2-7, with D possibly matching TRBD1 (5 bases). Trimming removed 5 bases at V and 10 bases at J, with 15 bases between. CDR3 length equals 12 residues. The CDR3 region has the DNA TGTGCCAGCAGTATCCCTGGGCAGGGACAGTACTTC. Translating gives CASSIPGQGQYF.

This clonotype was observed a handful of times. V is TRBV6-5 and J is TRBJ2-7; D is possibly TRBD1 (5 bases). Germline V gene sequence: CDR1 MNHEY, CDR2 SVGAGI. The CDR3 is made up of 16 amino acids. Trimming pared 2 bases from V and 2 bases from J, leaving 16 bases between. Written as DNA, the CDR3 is TGTGCCAGCAGTTACAAGGCAGGGTTGAACCCCTACGAGCAGTACTTC. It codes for CASSYKAGLNPYEQYF.

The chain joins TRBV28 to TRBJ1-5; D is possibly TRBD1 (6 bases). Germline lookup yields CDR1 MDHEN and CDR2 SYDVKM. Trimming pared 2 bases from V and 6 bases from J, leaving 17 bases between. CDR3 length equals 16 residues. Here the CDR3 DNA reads TGTGCCAGCAGTTTAGGGGGGCGGGGGGCAGGTCAGCCCCAGCATTTT. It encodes CASSLGGRGAGQPQHF. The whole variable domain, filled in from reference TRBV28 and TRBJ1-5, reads DVKVTQSSRYLVKRTGEKVFLECVQDMDHENMFWYRQDPGLGLRLIYFSYDVKMKEKGDIPEGYSVSREKKERFSLILESASTNQTSMYLCASSLGGRGAGQPQHFGDGTRLSIL.

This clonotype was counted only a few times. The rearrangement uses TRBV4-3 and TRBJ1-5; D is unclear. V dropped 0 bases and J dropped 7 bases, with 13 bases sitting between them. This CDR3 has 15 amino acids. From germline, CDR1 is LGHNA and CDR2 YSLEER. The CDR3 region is CASSQDPGVDQPQHF. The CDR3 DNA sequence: TGCGCCAGCAGCCAAGATCCCGGGGTCGACCAGCCCCAGCATTTT.

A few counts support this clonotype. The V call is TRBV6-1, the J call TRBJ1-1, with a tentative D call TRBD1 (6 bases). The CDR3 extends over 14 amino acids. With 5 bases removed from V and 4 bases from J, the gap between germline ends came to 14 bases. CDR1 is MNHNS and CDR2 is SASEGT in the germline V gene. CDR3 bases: TGTGCCAGCAGTCTTACCAGGGGATTCACTGAAGCTTTCTTT. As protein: CASSLTRGFTEAFF.